The clone carrying this T cell receptor beta chain was seen more than once but under ten times. Germline assignment: CDR1 SGHRS and CDR2 YFSETQ. The CDR3 has 15 residues. The V gene lost 9 bases and the J gene lost 2 bases, with 21 bases spanning the gap. The entry originates in a study of T cells in Graves' hyperthyroidism and ophthalmopathy. Researchers amplified the TCR beta CDR3 regions from RNA transcripts. The HTBI primer set drove a first-round RT-PCR of the TCR CDR3. TCRdb re-derived calls from the multiplex PCR reads in MiXCR, one entry per CDR3 protein. The data hold about 270,000 distinct CDR3 sequences, with about 20% observed a single time.

This chain joins TRBV5-1 and TRBJ2-7; either TRBD1 or TRBD2 may fit D (6 bases each). The material sequenced was blood. The sequence derives from a man aged 30-40 years with Graves' ophthalmopathy. The DNA of the CDR3 is TGCGCCAACACTGAAGGAGGGGACATACCCTACGAGCAGTACTTC. Its protein is CANTEGGDIPYEQYF.